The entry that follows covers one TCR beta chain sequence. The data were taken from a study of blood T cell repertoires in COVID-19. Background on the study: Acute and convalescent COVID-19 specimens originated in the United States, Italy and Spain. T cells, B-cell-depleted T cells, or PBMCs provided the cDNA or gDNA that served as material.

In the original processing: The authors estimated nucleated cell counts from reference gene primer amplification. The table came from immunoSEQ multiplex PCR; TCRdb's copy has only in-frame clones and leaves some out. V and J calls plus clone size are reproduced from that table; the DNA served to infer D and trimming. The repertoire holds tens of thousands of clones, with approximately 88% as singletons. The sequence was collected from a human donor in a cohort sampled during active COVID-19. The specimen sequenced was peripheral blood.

CDR3 in amino acids: CASSRDRGMNTEAFF. In nucleotides, the CDR3 is TGCGCCAGCAGCCGGGACAGGGGGATGAACACTGAAGCTTTCTTT. The chain uses TRBV5-1 and TRBJ1-1, with 11 bases lining up with TRBD1. This CDR3 is built from 15 residues. V gave up 4 bases and J gave up 0 bases; unmatched junction bases: 2. Germline V gene data show CDR1 as SGHRS and CDR2 as YFSETQ. Based on the CDR3 plus reference TRBV5-1 and TRBJ1-1, the full variable domain is KAGVTQTPRYLIKTRGQQVTLSCSPISGHRSVSWYQQTPGQGLQFLFEYFSETQRNKGNFPGRFSGRQFSNSRSEMNVSTLELGDSALYLCASSRDRGMNTEAFFGQGTRLTVV.